The entry below describes one TCR beta chain. Some clones are missing from TCRdb's copy, which holds only in-frame ones; the method was immunoSEQ multiplex PCR. There are some 62,000 clones in the sample; more than 75% occur only once, and more than 13% lies in the top ten. The CDR3 sequence is 15 residues long. V was pared by 4 bases and J by 8 bases, with 21 bases between. Germline V gene lookup returns CDR1 SQVTM and CDR2 ANQGSEA. The source of the sample is a study of blood T cell repertoires in COVID-19. Study background: There were acute and convalescent COVID-19 samples, and they came from the United States, Italy and Spain.

Sequencing was performed on peripheral blood. This chain uses TRBV29-1 with TRBJ2-1; possibly TRBD2 for D (7 bases). The sequence came from a man aged 60 to 69 with COVID-19, enrolled during active disease. As DNA, the CDR3 is TGCAGCGTTGCGGGGACTAACAGGGAGGAGGATGAGCAGTTCTTC. It encodes CSVAGTNREEDEQFF.